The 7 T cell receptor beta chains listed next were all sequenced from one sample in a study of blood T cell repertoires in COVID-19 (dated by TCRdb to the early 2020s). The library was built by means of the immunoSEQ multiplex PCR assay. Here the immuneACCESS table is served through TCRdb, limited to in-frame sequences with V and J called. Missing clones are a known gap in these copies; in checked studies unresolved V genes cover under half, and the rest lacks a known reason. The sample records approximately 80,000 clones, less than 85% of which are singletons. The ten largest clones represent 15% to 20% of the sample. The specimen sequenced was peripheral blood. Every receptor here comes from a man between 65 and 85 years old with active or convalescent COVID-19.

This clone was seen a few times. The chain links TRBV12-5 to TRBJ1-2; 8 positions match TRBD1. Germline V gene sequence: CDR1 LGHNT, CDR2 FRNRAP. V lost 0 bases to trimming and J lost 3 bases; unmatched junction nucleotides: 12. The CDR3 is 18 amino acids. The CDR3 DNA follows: TGTGCTAGTGGTTTGGTTGGCAGGGGGCTTATCCGATACTATGGCTACACCTTC. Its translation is CASGLVGRGLIRYYGYTF.

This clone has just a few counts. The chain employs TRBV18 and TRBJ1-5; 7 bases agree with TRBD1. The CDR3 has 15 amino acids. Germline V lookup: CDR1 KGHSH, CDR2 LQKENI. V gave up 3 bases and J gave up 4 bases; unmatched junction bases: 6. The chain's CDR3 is CASSPGQANNQPQHF. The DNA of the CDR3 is TGTGCCAGCTCACCCGGACAGGCAAATAATCAGCCCCAGCATTTT.

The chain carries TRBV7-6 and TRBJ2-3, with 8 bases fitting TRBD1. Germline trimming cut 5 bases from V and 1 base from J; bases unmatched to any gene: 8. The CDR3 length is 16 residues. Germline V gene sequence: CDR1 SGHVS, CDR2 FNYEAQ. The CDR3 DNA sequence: TGTGCCAGCAGCGCCCAACAGGGGGTCGGCACAGATACGCAGTATTTT. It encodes CASSAQQGVGTDTQYF.

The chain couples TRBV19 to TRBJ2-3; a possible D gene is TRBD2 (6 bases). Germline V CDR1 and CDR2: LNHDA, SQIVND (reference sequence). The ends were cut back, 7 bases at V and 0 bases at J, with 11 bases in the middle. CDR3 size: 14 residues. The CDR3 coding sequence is TGTGCCAGTACGGATAGCGGTAGCACAGATACGCAGTATTTT. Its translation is CASTDSGSTDTQYF.

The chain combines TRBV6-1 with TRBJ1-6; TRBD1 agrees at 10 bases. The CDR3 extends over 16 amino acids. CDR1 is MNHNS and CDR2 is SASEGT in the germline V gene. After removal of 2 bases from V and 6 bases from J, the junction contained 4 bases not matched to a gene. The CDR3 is CASSERQGAGNSPLHF. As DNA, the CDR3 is TGTGCCAGCAGTGAAAGACAGGGGGCGGGTAATTCACCCCTCCACTTT.

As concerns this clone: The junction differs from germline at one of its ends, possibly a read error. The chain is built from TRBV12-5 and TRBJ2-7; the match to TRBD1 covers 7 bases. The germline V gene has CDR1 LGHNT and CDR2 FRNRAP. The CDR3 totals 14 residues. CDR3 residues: CASGPPGTVGPSHF. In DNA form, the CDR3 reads TGTGCTAGTGGTCCCCCAGGGACAGTTGGTCCTAGCCACTTC.

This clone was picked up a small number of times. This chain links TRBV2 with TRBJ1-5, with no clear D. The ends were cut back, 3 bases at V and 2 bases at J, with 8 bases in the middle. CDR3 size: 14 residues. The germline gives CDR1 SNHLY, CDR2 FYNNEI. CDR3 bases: TGTGCCAGCAGTGATTCCCAGGGCAATCAGCCCCAGCATTTT. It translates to CASSDSQGNQPQHF.